This section outlines one T cell receptor (beta chain) sequence together with its context. No much larger clone is present one base from it, and per-base qualities are unavailable. The sample comes from a study of T cells after yellow fever vaccination (dated by TCRdb to the late 2010s). With regard to the full study: The SMART-Seq v4 Ultra Low Input RNA kit was used to prepare libraries from fractions with low cell numbers. To follow T-cell clones before and after primary and booster YFV17D yellow fever vaccination, bulk TCR alpha and beta repertoires were sequenced over time. Two healthy male donors, one aged 18 to 29 and one aged 30 to 40 years, made up the cohort. Blood was collected at multiple timepoints before and after primary and secondary immunization, and bulk PBMC replicates and cell subsets were isolated.

Overall study results and their limits: The secondary T-cell response was weaker than the primary response but faster, peaking on day 5 instead of day 15. Computational filtering was needed because FACS-sorted repertoires could contain abundant contaminating clonotypes from the bulk population. After the booster, most clones that had expanded after primary vaccination were detected again (approximately 95% of CD4 and around nine tenths of CD8), suggesting broad maintenance of memory. A small fraction of clonotypes showed up in both the CD4 and CD8 compartments, probably as a result of convergent recombination. Because only a couple of donors were included in the study, the extent to which the findings can be generalized is limited.

V lost 0 bases and J lost 8 bases; the stretch between them is 10 bases long. The germline V gene yields LGHNA for CDR1 and YSLEER for CDR2. Measured from the cysteine to the phenylalanine, the CDR3 is 13 residues long. The kept DNA is CDR3 alone, 39 bases in frame from the first base. The intended sense of this specimen's treatment or condition label: live attenuated yellow fever vaccine strain. PBMCs were isolated from peripheral blood using a standard Ficoll-Paque protocol. Epitope-specific CD8 T cells were sorted with a dextramer loaded with the yellow fever NS4B epitope peptide, together with anti-CD3 and anti-CD8 staining. RNA was extracted with TriZol from bulk PBMCs, CD4 and CD8 fractions, and dextramer-positive and dextramer-negative fractions. TCR cDNA was synthesized by 5'RACE template switching, which introduced a universal primer site and unique molecular identifiers. cDNA synthesis was primed from both the TCR alpha and TCR beta constant segments. Libraries were amplified in two PCR steps, with sample barcodes and sequencing adapters added in the second step. Sequencing of libraries was done on Illumina HiSeq 2500 (2x100 bp) or NovaSeq (2x150 bp). The authors' analysis ran thus. MIGEC handled demultiplexing of reads and collapsing into UMI consensus sequences, while MiXCR performed V(D)J alignment. Using edgeR on replicate PBMC samples, clonotypes were called vaccine-responding if FDR was below 0.01 and the log2 fold change was above 5 up to day 15. Each bulk clonotype received a CD4 or CD8 identity based on whether the sequenced CD4 or CD8 repertoire contained that clonotype at higher abundance. Clonotypes enriched at least 10-fold in dextramer-positive versus dextramer-negative fractions were classed as NS4B-specific, and CD4-biased clonotypes were left out. The public reads were run again by TCRdb, first through fastp at Q25 and then through MiXCR, and only productive beta chains were kept. Rows are combined by CDR3 protein, so each entry shows the most common genes and DNA. The V and J calls here are based on TCRdb, not the publication. This sample holds roughly 45,000 distinct CDR3 sequences; roughly 7% were observed only once. Clones ranked in the top ten supply approximately 15% of the sample.

This sequence was found in a man aged 30-40 years who received the YFV17D yellow fever vaccine. The material sequenced was CD8+ T cells not binding an NS4B(214-222) dextramer, sorted from PBMCs, taken 45 days after the yellow fever booster vaccination. This specimen's cell subset or site label, per the study, means: NS4B epitope dextramer-negative CD8 T cells. The rearranged segments are TRBV4-3 and TRBJ1-1; possibly the D gene is TRBD1, per 6 matching bases. The CDR3 is CASSQDRDNEAFF. The DNA is as follows: TGCGCCAGCAGCCAAGATAGGGACAACGAAGCTTTCTTT.